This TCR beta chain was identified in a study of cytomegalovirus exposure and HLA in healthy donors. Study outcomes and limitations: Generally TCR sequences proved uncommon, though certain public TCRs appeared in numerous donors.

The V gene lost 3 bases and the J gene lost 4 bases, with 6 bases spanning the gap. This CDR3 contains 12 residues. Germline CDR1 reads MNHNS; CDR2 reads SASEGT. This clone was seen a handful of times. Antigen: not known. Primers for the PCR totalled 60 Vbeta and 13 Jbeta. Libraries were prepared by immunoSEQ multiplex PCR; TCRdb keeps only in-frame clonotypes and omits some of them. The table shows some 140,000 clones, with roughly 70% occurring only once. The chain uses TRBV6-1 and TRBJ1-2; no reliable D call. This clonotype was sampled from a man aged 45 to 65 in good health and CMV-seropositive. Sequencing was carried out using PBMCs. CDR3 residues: CASSDSFYGYTF. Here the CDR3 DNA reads TGTGCCAGCAGTGATAGTTTCTATGGCTACACCTTC.